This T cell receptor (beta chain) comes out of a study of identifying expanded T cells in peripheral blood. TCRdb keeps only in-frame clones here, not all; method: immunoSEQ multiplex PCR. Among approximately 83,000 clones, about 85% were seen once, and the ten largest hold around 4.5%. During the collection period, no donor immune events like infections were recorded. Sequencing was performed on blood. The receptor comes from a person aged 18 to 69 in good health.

The CDR3 spells CASSRNPPPETQYF. The CDR3 nucleotides read TGTGCCAGCAGCCGAAACCCCCCGCCGGAGACCCAGTACTTC. The V and J genes are TRBV7-9 and TRBJ2-5; unclear D gene. V lost 5 bases to trimming and J lost 5 bases, with 15 bases between them. The CDR3 spans 14 residues. Germline CDR1 and CDR2: SEHNR and FQNEAQ (reference sequence). The full variable domain, completed using reference TRBV7-9 and TRBJ2-5, is DTGVSQNPRHKITKRGQNVTFRCDPISEHNRLYWYRQTLGQGPEFLTYFQNEAQLEKSRLLSDRFSAERPKGSFSTLEIQRTEQGDSAMYLCASSRNPPPETQYFGPGTRLLVL.